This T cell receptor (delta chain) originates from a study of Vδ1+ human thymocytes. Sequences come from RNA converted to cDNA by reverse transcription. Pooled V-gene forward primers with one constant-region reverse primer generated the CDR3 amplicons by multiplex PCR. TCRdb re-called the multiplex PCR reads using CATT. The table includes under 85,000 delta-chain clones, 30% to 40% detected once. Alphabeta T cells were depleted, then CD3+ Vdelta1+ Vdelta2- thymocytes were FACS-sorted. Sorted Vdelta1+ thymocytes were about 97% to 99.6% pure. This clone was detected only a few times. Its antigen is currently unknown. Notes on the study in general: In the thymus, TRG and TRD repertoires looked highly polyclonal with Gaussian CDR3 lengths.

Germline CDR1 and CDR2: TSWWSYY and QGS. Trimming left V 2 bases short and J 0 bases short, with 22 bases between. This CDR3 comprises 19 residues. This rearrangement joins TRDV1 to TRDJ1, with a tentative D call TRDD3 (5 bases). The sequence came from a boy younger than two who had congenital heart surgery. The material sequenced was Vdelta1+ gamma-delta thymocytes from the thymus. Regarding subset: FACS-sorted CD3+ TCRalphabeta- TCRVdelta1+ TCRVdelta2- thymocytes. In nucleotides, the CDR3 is TGTGCTCTTGGGGAAGTGACGCTGCCGCTGAGGGGGTACACCGATAAACTCATCTTT. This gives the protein CALGEVTLPLRGYTDKLIF.